This TCR beta chain was sequenced in a study of long-term antiretroviral therapy in people with HIV. The study's findings and limits: Those clones which expanded before ART made up the dominant part of the repertoire at all time points. Spans of CDR3 length were tighter for HIV repertoires than for controls. Drawn between the mid-2000s and the late 2010s, the blood was possibly obtained under older ART regimens.

As regards this clone: Its antigen remains unknown.

Participants living with HIV all received treatment in the United States. Samples were assayed with immunoSEQ v3.0 at survey level. Sequencing used immunoSEQ multiplex PCR; TCRdb keeps in-frame clones, though not all of them. Of 30,000 to 40,000 clones in the sample, roughly 83% were seen once. Germline-derived CDR1 and CDR2 are DFQATT and SNEGSKA (reference sequence). CDR3 length: 11 amino acids. This receptor was identified in a man younger than 35 with HIV. The rearrangement joins TRBV20-1 to TRBJ1-4; 8 bases fit TRBD1. The sample here was unsorted PBMCs, taken 1.9 years after starting antiretroviral therapy. The chain's CDR3 is CSGRQGEKLFF. The CDR3 DNA sequence: TGCAGCGGCCGACAGGGGGAAAAACTGTTTTTT.